This TCR beta chain was observed in a study of blood T cell repertoires in COVID-19. The assay was immunoSEQ multiplex PCR, and TCRdb's table has in-frame clones only and misses some. Here the sample spans about 74,000 clones, about 88% being singletons. The CDR3 consists of 16 residues. Trimming took 3 bases from V and 7 from J; bases not matched to a gene: 15. Germline CDR1 DFQATT, CDR2 SNEGSKA (reference sequence). Material: peripheral blood. This chain joins TRBV20-1 and TRBJ2-1; 7 bases fit TRBD1. The source is a human donor in a cohort sampled during active COVID-19. CDR3 coding DNA: TGCAGTGCTAGTATGCTTAGGGGACAGTGGGAAAATGAGCAGTTCTTC. Its translation: CSASMLRGQWENEQFF.